This note documents a single T cell receptor (beta chain) sequence. Its specificity is not known. Each cell subset's genomic DNA was divided evenly among several immunoSEQ plates. Assay used: immunoSEQ multiplex PCR; TCRdb lists only in-frame clones, some missing. The sample comprises a few million clones, just over 90% of which are singletons, and roughly 0.15% rests with the top ten. This sample was included in a study of shared clonotypes between healthy human individuals. The wider study: There were three CD4 naive, three CD4 memory, two CD8 naive and one CD8 memory plates per donor.

Study results and caveats: Non-shared clonotypes displayed generation probabilities falling below those of clonotypes present in all four donors.

V was clipped by 7 bases and J by 6 bases; unmatched bases: 8. The germline V gene has CDR1 MNHEY and CDR2 SVGAGI. The CDR3 totals 13 residues. The donor cohort consisted entirely of Caucasian adults residing in Nashville, Tennessee. What was sequenced was naive CD4+ T cells sorted from blood. Described subset: CD45RA+ positively selected. This TCR was recovered from a young man in good health. V and J are TRBV6-5 and TRBJ2-7; 8 bases agree with TRBD2. The CDR3 nucleotides read TGTGCCAGCACGAGGAGCGGGAGACTCGAGCAGTACTTC. Residues: CASTRSGRLEQYF.